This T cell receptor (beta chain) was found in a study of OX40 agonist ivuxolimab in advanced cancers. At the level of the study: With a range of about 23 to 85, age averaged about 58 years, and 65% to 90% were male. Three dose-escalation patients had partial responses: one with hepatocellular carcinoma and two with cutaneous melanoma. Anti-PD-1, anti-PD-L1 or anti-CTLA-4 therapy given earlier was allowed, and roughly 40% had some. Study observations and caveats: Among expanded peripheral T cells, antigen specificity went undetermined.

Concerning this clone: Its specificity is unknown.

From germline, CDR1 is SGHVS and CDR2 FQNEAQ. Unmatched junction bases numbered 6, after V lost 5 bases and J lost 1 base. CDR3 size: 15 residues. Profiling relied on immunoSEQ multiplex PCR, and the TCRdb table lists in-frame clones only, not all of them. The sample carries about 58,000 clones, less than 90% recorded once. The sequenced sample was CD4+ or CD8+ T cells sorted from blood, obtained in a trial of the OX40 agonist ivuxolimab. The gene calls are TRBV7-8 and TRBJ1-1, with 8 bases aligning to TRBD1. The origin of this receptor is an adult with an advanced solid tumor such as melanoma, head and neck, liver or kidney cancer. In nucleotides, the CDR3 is TGTGCCAGCAGCCCACGGGACAGGTCGAACACTGAAGCTTTCTTT. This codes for CASSPRDRSNTEAFF. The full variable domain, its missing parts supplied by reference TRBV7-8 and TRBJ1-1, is GAGVSQSPRYKVAKRGQDVALRCDPISGHVSLFWYQQALGQGPEFLTYFQNEAQLDKSGLPSDRFFAERPEGSVSTLKIQRTQQEDSAVYLCASSPRDRSNTEAFFGQGTRLTVV.